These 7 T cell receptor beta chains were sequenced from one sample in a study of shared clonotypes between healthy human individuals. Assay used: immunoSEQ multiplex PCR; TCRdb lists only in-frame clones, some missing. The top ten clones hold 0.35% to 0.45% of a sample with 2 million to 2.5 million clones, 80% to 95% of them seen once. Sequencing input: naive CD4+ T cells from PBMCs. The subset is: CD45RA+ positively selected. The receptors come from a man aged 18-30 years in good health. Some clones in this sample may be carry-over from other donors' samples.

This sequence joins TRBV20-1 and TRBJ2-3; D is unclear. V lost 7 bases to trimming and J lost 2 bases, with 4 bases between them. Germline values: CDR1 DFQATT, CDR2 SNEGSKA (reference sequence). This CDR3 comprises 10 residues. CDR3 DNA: TGCAGTGGAAACACAGATACGCAGTATTTT. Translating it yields CSGNTDTQYF.

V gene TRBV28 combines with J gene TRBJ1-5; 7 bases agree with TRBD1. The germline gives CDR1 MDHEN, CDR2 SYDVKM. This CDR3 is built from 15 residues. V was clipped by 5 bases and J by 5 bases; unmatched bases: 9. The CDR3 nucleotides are TGTGCCAGCAGTAGACAGGGCTCCGTCTATCAGCCCCAGCATTTT. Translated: CASSRQGSVYQPQHF.

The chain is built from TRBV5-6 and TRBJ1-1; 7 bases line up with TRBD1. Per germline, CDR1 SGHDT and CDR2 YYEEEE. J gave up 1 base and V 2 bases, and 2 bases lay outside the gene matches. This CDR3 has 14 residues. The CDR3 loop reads CASSFQGGNTEAFF. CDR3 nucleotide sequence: TGTGCCAGCAGCTTCCAGGGGGGGAACACTGAAGCTTTCTTT.

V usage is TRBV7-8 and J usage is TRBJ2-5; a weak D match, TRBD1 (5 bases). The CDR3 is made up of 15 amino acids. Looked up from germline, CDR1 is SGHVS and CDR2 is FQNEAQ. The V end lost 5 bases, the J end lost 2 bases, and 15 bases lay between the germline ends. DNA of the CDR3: TGTGCCAGCAGCCCGTTGACAGAGTCTCAAGAGACCCAGTACTTC. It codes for CASSPLTESQETQYF.

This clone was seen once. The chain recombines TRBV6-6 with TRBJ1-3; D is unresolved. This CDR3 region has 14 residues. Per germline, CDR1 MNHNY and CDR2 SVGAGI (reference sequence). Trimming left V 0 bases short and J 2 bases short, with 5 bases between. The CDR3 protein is CASSYSTTGNTIYF. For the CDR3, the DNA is TGTGCCAGCAGTTACTCTACCACTGGAAACACCATATATTTT.

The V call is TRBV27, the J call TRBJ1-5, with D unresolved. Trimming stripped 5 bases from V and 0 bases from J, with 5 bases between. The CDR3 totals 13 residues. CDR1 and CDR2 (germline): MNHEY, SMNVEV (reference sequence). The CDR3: CASSRVSNQPQHF. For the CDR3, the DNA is TGTGCCAGCAGTCGGGTTAGCAATCAGCCCCAGCATTTT.

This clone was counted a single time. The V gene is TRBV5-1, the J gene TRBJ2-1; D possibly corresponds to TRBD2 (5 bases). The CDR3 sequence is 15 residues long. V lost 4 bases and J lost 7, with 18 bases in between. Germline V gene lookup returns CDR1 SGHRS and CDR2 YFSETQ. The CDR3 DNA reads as TGCGCCAGCAGCCCGGGGTTAGCCACAAGTAATGAGCAGTTCTTC. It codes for CASSPGLATSNEQFF.